The following is a TCR beta chain sequence with its context. Its antigen is unknown. This sample was included in a study of Ad26.COV2.S vaccination and SARS-CoV-2 variants. Overall study results and limits: Substantial breadth was reportedly displayed by spike-specific CD8+ and CD4+ T cell responses after vaccination.

Treatment meaning: approximately 18 received Ad26.COV2.S at low or high dose, single or two shots; 5 received placebo; per-sample allocation not given. Sampling occurred on day 63 after the first vaccine or placebo injection. This CDR3 is 16 amino acids long. V dropped 4 bases and J dropped 0; count of bases not matched to a gene: 9. In germline, CDR1 is MNHNS, CDR2 SASEGT. Profiled with immunoSEQ multiplex PCR; TCRdb holds only in-frame clones, not every one. The data show about 680,000 clones, approximately 88% seen once. The chain has TRBV6-1 and TRBJ2-7, with TRBD1 matching 7 bases. The sequence derives from a person between 18 and 65 years old who received the Ad26.COV2.S COVID-19 vaccine or a placebo. Sequenced material: peripheral blood, taken in a trial of Ad26.COV2.S vaccine versus placebo. The CDR3 is CASSVPGQDSSYEQYF. The CDR3 DNA reads TGTGCCAGCAGTGTCCCCGGACAGGATAGCTCCTACGAGCAGTACTTC.